This passage covers 9 T cell receptor beta chains from one sample sequenced in a study of esophageal squamous cell carcinoma under preoperative chemotherapy. TCRdb itself ran the PCR reads through MiXCR, one entry per CDR3 protein. The sample yields roughly 30,000 distinct CDR3 sequences, roughly half seen once. Sample time point: before preoperative PTX-NDP chemotherapy. This material was obtained from a patient given preoperative chemotherapy. Receptors originate from a human donor with esophageal squamous cell carcinoma. The donor label of this sample is uncertain.

CDR3 residues: CASSLDPRLPGRAQNIQYF. Written as DNA, the CDR3 is TGTGCCAGCAGCTTGGATCCGCGGCTCCCCGGGCGTGCCCAAAACATTCAGTACTTC. The chain is built from TRBV7-6 and TRBJ2-4; D ambiguous. V was pared by 3 bases and J by 5 bases, with 26 bases between. The CDR3 has 19 residues. The germline V gene has CDR1 SGHVS and CDR2 FNYEAQ.

This chain uses TRBV7-3 with TRBJ2-1; 8 bases map to TRBD2. The V gene's germline CDR1 is SGHTA and CDR2 FQGTGA. The CDR3 has 17 amino acids. With V trimmed by 5 bases and J by 6 bases, 15 bases remained unmatched. CDR3 residues: CASSRRLGDGRVNEQFF. In DNA form, the CDR3 reads TGTGCCAGCAGCCGTAGGTTAGGTGACGGGAGGGTCAATGAGCAGTTCTTC.

Details on this clonotype: The conserved phenylalanine or tryptophan is not found at the CDR3 terminus, so this likely reflects a read error. Because the CDR3's place on the DNA is in doubt, the DNA is left out and the CDR3 is given as listed by TCRdb. The chain uses TRBV7-2 and TRBJ2-5; whether TRBD2, the table's D call, matches the DNA was not checked. The length of the CDR3 is 15 amino acids, counting both ends. Germline V CDR1 and CDR2: SGHTA, FQGNSA. This chain's CDR3 is CASSQYAGPAKTQYS.

This chain links TRBV13 with TRBJ2-1, with a weak D call TRBD2 (7 bases). The J call could be wrong; TRBJ2-5 is a better fit for the DNA end. The germline V gene has CDR1 PRHDT and CDR2 FYEKMQ (reference sequence). The CDR3 sequence is 17 residues long. The CDR3 sequence: CASSLERLGGGTKTQYF. CDR3 nucleotides: TGTGCCAGCAGCTTAGAGCGACTGGGAGGGGGTACAAAGACCCAGTACTTC.

In this sample, this clonotype turned up many times. The J gene is TRBJ2-1, the V gene TRBV12-3 or TRBV12-4; D is ambiguous. With the DNA end fitting TRBJ2-7 better, the J assignment may be wrong. The CDR3 extends over 15 amino acids. The CDR3 nucleotides read TGTGCCAGCAGTCCAGCTAAAGGTAATACCTACGAGCAGTACTTC. It is translated as CASSPAKGNTYEQYF.

CDR3 DNA sequence: TGTGCCAGCAGCTTAGGGGGCCCTAGACTGTTCTTC. Residues: CASSLGGPRLFF. The chain links TRBV11-3 to TRBJ2-1; D perhaps matches TRBD1 (5 bases). Trimming left V 1 base short and J 15 bases short, with 13 bases between. Germline values: CDR1 SGHNT, CDR2 YENEEA. The CDR3 length is 12 residues.

This chain joins TRBV7-2 and TRBJ2-4; unclear D gene. Germline CDR1 and CDR2: SGHTA and FQGNSA. CDR3 length: 15 amino acids. The germline V and J ends were trimmed by 6 bases and 12 bases, with 24 bases remaining between them. CDR3 nucleotides: TGTGCCAGCAGTAGCACAACGATAGACCAAGACACTCAGTACTTC. This encodes CASSSTTIDQDTQYF. Full variable domain (missing parts from reference TRBV7-2 and TRBJ2-4): GAGVSQSPSNKVTEKGKDVELRCDPISGHTALYWYRQSLGQGLEFLIYFQGNSAPDKSGLPSDRFSAERTGGSVSTLTIQRTQQEDSAVYLCASSSTTIDQDTQYFGAGTRLSVL.

The V call is TRBV10-1, the J call TRBJ2-1; D is possibly TRBD1 or TRBD2 (5 bases each). V lost 0 bases to trimming and J lost 10 bases, with 10 bases between them. This CDR3 has 13 amino acids. Germline V gene lookup returns CDR1 WNHNN and CDR2 SYGVQD (reference sequence). The CDR3: CASSESGTYEQFF. Written as DNA, the CDR3 is TGCGCCAGCAGTGAGTCGGGGACGTACGAGCAGTTCTTC.

This clonotype was seen many times. The chain recombines TRBV7-2 with TRBJ1-1; D is undetermined. This CDR3 is 11 amino acids long. V shed 5 bases and J shed 5 bases, with 6 bases lying between them. Germline-derived CDR1 and CDR2 are SGHTA and FQGNSA. CDR3 bases: TGTGCCAGCAGCCCCAGGACTGAAGCTTTCTTT. Residues: CASSPRTEAFF.